Each of the 21 T cell receptor beta chains below was sequenced from the same sample in a study of a mutant IDH1 vaccine in newly diagnosed glioma. Which antigens these TCRs recognize remains unknown. Described time point: week 47, end of study. Every vaccine dose comprised 300 ug of mutant IDH1 20-mer peptide plus topical imiquimod. The assay was immunoSEQ multiplex PCR, and TCRdb's table has in-frame clones only and misses some. The repertoire includes about 94,000 clones, over 85% of them detected once, and around 0.73% sits in the top ten. Specimen: PBMCs, collected from a glioma patient whose treatment included an IDH1 peptide vaccine. The source of these receptors is a woman aged 50 to 60 with glioma.

The gene calls are TRBV27 and TRBJ2-5; possible D gene TRBD2, 5 bases. The germline V gene encodes CDR1 MNHEY and CDR2 SMNVEV (reference sequence). This CDR3 is 14 amino acids long. Trimming cost V 4 bases and J 2 bases, with 11 bases left between them. Written as DNA, the CDR3 is TGTGCCAGCAGTTGGTCTGGCGGGCAAGAGACCCAGTACTTC. This gives the protein CASSWSGGQETQYF.

The V call is TRBV19, the J call TRBJ2-1, with D perhaps TRBD2 (5 bases). V was cut by 2 bases and J by 4 bases, with 15 bases left in between. This CDR3 contains 16 residues. CDR1 is LNHDA and CDR2 is SQIVND in the germline V gene (reference sequence). CDR3 nucleotide sequence: TGTGCCAGTAGTATAACGAGCGGCTTCCAATACAATGAGCAGTTCTTC. It codes for CASSITSGFQYNEQFF.

This rearrangement joins TRBV25-1 to TRBJ2-7; 8 bases fit TRBD1. Trimming took 7 bases from V and 3 from J; bases not matched to a gene: 11. There are 15 residues in the CDR3. Germline CDR1 is MGHDK and CDR2 is SYGVNS. CDR3 in amino acids: CASIKGQVSFYEQYF. The CDR3 nucleotides read TGTGCCAGCATCAAGGGACAGGTGTCCTTCTACGAGCAGTACTTC.

V gene TRBV5-1 combines with J gene TRBJ1-2, with D perhaps matching TRBD1 (5 bases). The CDR3 runs 14 residues. Germline CDR1 and CDR2: SGHRS and YFSETQ. V lost 2 bases and J 2 bases, leaving 10 bases between the germline ends. CDR3 residues: CASSFGDSNYGYTF. For the CDR3, the DNA is TGCGCCAGCAGCTTCGGGGACTCCAACTATGGCTACACCTTC.

The V gene is TRBV25-1, the J gene TRBJ2-5; a possible D gene is TRBD1 (6 bases). The CDR3 runs 16 residues. CDR1 and CDR2 from the germline V gene are MGHDK and SYGVNS. V was trimmed by 4 bases and J by 0 bases, leaving 15 bases between them. The CDR3 DNA sequence: TGTGCCAGCAGTGCGGGATGGGGGCACCACCAAGAGACCCAGTACTTC. It encodes CASSAGWGHHQETQYF.

The chain uses TRBV5-1 and TRBJ1-2, with D maybe TRBD1 (6 bases). This CDR3 spans 13 amino acids. Looked up from germline, CDR1 is SGHRS and CDR2 is YFSETQ. The V gene lost 3 bases and the J gene lost 3 bases, with 9 bases spanning the gap. The CDR3 bases are TGCGCCAGCAGCTCAGGGGCCGACTATGGCTACACCTTC. This sequence encodes CASSSGADYGYTF.

This clone turned up a few times. This chain uses TRBV6-5 with TRBJ1-2, with D tentatively TRBD1 (5 bases). Trimming left V 2 bases short and J 3 bases short, with 7 bases between. The CDR3 sequence is 13 residues long. The germline V gene has CDR1 MNHEY and CDR2 SVGAGI. CDR3 in amino acids: CASSYLGDYGYTF. The CDR3 region has the DNA TGTGCCAGCAGTTACCTAGGGGACTATGGCTACACCTTC.

The V call is TRBV5-1, the J call TRBJ2-7, with TRBD2 matching over 13 bases. This CDR3 spans 18 amino acids. V was pared by 0 bases and J by 1 base, with 7 bases of the junction left unmatched. The germline V gene has CDR1 SGHRS and CDR2 YFSETQ. CDR3: CASSLAGTSGTISYEQYF. Written as DNA, the CDR3 is TGCGCCAGCAGCTTGGCCGGGACTAGCGGGACTATTTCCTACGAGCAGTACTTC.

The chain carries TRBV11-2 and TRBJ2-1, with 11 positions matching TRBD2. The CDR3 extends over 15 amino acids. V shed 5 bases and J 8 bases; nucleotides not matched to a gene: 8. Germline assignment: CDR1 SGHAT and CDR2 FQNNGV. This CDR3 reads CASSTTSGRGHEQFF. The CDR3 bases are TGTGCCAGCAGCACAACTAGCGGGAGAGGACATGAGCAGTTCTTC.

CDR3 protein: CASSWSHEQYF. DNA for the CDR3: TGTGCCAGCAGTTGGTCCCACGAGCAGTACTTC. The J gene is TRBJ2-7, the V gene TRBV28, with D unresolved. Trimming stripped 4 bases from V and 5 bases from J, with 6 bases between. Per germline, CDR1 MDHEN and CDR2 SYDVKM. The CDR3 extends over 11 amino acids.

This chain connects TRBV14 to TRBJ2-7; no definite D call. The germline V gene has CDR1 SGHDN and CDR2 FVKESK. V shed 5 bases and J shed 3 bases, with 5 bases lying between them. The CDR3 runs 11 residues. CDR3 nucleotide sequence: TGTGCCAGCAGCGGCATCTACGAGCAGTACTTC. Amino acid sequence: CASSGIYEQYF. The whole variable domain, filled in from reference TRBV14 and TRBJ2-7, reads EAGVTQFPSHSVIEKGQTVTLRCDPISGHDNLYWYRRVMGKEIKFLLHFVKESKQDESGMPNNRFLAERTGGTYSTLKVQPAELEDSGVYFCASSGIYEQYFGPGTRLTVT.

The J gene is TRBJ2-7, the V gene TRBV12-2; the table gives TRBD1 as D, unverified against the DNA. TRBV12-2 is marked as a pseudogene. The length of the CDR3 is 14 residues. In DNA, the CDR3 is TGTCCGACAAAGGCCGGACACTCCACCTACGAGCAGTACTTC. Translating it yields CPTKAGHSTYEQYF.

This clone was picked up a small number of times. The rearrangement links TRBV16 to TRBJ1-5; 8 bases match TRBD1. Germline lookup yields CDR1 KGHSY and CDR2 FQNENV. V was pared by 0 bases and J by 4 bases, with 2 bases of the junction left unmatched. This CDR3 is built from 15 residues. The CDR3 here is CASSQSGQVNQPQHF. CDR3 nucleotide sequence: TGTGCCAGCAGCCAATCGGGACAGGTTAATCAGCCCCAGCATTTT.

The CDR3: CASSGPLKGTEAFF. The CDR3 region has the DNA TGCGCCAGCAGCGGTCCCCTGAAGGGGACTGAAGCTTTCTTT. This sequence joins TRBV4-1 and TRBJ1-1; possibly TRBD1 for D (5 bases). The V gene's germline CDR1 is MGHRA and CDR2 YSYEKL. Trimming stripped 5 bases from V and 5 bases from J, with 15 bases between. The CDR3 sequence is 14 residues long.

The CDR3 loop reads CASRGPGGGTDTQYF. CDR3 DNA: TGTGCCAGCAGAGGACCGGGGGGGGGCACAGATACGCAGTATTTT. The chain links TRBV28 to TRBJ2-3, with TRBD2 matching over 8 bases. Germline assignment: CDR1 MDHEN and CDR2 SYDVKM. CDR3 length equals 15 residues. Germline trimming cut 6 bases from V and 1 base from J; bases unmatched to any gene: 6.

This clone occurred once. The chain combines TRBV19 with TRBJ2-3, with D possibly TRBD1 on 6 matching bases. The length of the CDR3 is 13 residues. The ends were cut back, 4 bases at V and 4 bases at J, with 9 bases in the middle. Germline V lookup: CDR1 LNHDA, CDR2 SQIVND (reference sequence). CDR3 sequence (DNA): TGTGCCAGTAGTACACAGGGTTCAGATACGCAGTATTTT. Protein: CASSTQGSDTQYF.

This chain joins TRBV2 and TRBJ2-5; the D call may be TRBD1 or TRBD2 (5 bases each). CDR3 length: 13 amino acids. Trimming took 8 bases from V and 11 from J, leaving 21 bases between them. Germline V lookup: CDR1 SNHLY, CDR2 FYNNEI. CDR3 bases: TGTGCCAGCGCAAGGACATCGGGAAGAGAGCAGTACTTC. Translation gives CASARTSGREQYF.

A single count supports this clone. V gene TRBV5-6 combines with J gene TRBJ1-6; tentative D call: TRBD1 (6 bases). V lost 4 bases and J lost 8, with 16 bases in between. In germline, CDR1 is SGHDT, CDR2 YYEEEE. This CDR3 has 15 residues. CDR3 in amino acids: CASSPDSRGYSPLHF. The CDR3 DNA follows: TGTGCCAGCAGCCCGGATAGCAGGGGTTATTCACCCCTCCACTTT.

This chain connects TRBV6-5 to TRBJ2-7; 8 nucleotides line up with TRBD2. Germline CDR1 MNHEY, CDR2 SVGAGI. This CDR3 comprises 15 residues. V dropped 4 bases and J dropped 2; count of bases not matched to a gene: 7. The CDR3 spells CASSFAAGGAYEQYF. The CDR3 DNA reads as TGTGCCAGCAGTTTCGCCGCGGGGGGCGCCTACGAGCAGTACTTC.

The chain uses TRBV5-1 and TRBJ2-5; no clear D gene. Near its end, the DNA agrees better with TRBJ2-7, so the J call may be wrong. Germline-derived CDR1 and CDR2 are SGHRS and YFSETQ. The CDR3 sequence is 18 residues long. The CDR3 loop reads CASSQWTAAPWVSYEQYF. The CDR3 DNA reads as TGCGCCAGCAGCCAATGGACGGCAGCCCCATGGGTCTCTTACGAGCAGTACTTC.

The CDR3 DNA sequence: TGCGCCAGCAGCACCAGACAGGGGGCTAACACTGAAGCTTTCTTT. This codes for CASSTRQGANTEAFF. This chain uses TRBV5-1 with TRBJ1-1, with 10 bases lining up with TRBD1. Trimming at V came to 4 bases and at J to 2 bases, leaving 5 bases not matched to a gene. CDR1 SGHRS and CDR2 YFSETQ come from the germline V gene. There are 15 residues in the CDR3.